These T cell receptor beta chains were read from a single sample in a study of OX40 agonist ivuxolimab in advanced cancers. The table came from immunoSEQ multiplex PCR; TCRdb's copy has only in-frame clones and leaves some out. The table has 14,000 or so clones, roughly 79% seen once; the top ten hold over 30%. The sample was CD4+ or CD8+ T cells sorted from blood, taken in a trial of the OX40 agonist ivuxolimab. These receptor sequences come from an adult with an advanced solid tumor such as melanoma, head and neck, liver or kidney cancer. CDR3s include the opening cysteine and the closing phenylalanine or tryptophan. The D gene is left open where the match is weak. A clone size is listed for some rows: how often the clone was seen (once, few, many), or a class if it is expanded.

clone_size,d_call,j_call,v_call,cdr3_aa,cdr3_nt
NA,NA,TRBJ1-2,TRBV28,CASSLRGLNYGYTF,TGTGCCAGCAGTTTACGGGGGCTCAACTATGGCTACACCTTC
NA,NA,TRBJ1-2,TRBV5-5,CASSSNGFPNYGYTF,TGTGCCAGCAGCTCCAACGGGTTTCCTAACTATGGCTACACCTTC
NA,NA,TRBJ1-2,TRBV4-1,CASSQDRVYGYTF,TGCGCCAGCAGCCAAGACAGGGTCTATGGCTACACCTTC
few,NA,TRBJ1-5,TRBV15,CATSSRGGVSNQPQHF,TGTGCCACCAGCTCCAGAGGAGGGGTGAGCAATCAGCCCCAGCATTTT
NA,NA,TRBJ1-4,TRBV6-6,CASRIRTTNEKLFF,TGTGCCAGCAGAATAAGGACAACTAATGAAAAACTGTTTTTT
NA,NA,TRBJ2-7,TRBV4-3,CASSLPSVGSYEQYF,TGCGCCAGCAGCTTACCCTCAGTGGGTTCCTACGAGCAGTACTTC
few,NA,TRBJ1-1,TRBV29-1,CSAAQVTEAFF,TGCAGCGCCGCACAGGTTACTGAAGCTTTCTTT
NA,NA,TRBJ1-1,TRBV18,CASSLPGEDTEAFF,TGTGCCAGCTCCCTCCCAGGGGAGGACACTGAAGCTTTCTTT
NA,TRBD2,TRBJ2-7,TRBV28,CASSEAGGLSYEQYF,TGTGCCAGCAGTGAAGCGGGAGGGCTATCCTACGAGCAGTACTTC
NA,NA,TRBJ1-4,TRBV4-2,CASSQEGTLGEKLFF,TGTGCCAGCAGCCAAGAGGGGACATTAGGCGAAAAACTGTTTTTT
NA,TRBD2,TRBJ2-7,TRBV6-5,CASSLVAGVYEQYF,TGTGCCAGCAGTTTGGTAGCGGGGGTGTACGAGCAGTACTTC
NA,TRBD1,TRBJ2-7,TRBV9,CASSVGTGAREQYF,TGTGCCAGCAGCGTAGGGACAGGGGCGCGCGAGCAGTACTTC
NA,NA,TRBJ2-2,TRBV5-1,CASSPWGSGELFF,TGCGCCAGCAGCCCCTGGGGGAGCGGGGAGCTGTTTTTT
NA,NA,TRBJ2-7,TRBV28,CASSFGEQYF,TGTGCCAGCAGTTTTGGCGAGCAGTACTTC
NA,NA,TRBJ1-4,TRBV14,CASSQVSPADEKLFF,TGTGCCAGCAGCCAAGTAAGCCCGGCCGATGAAAAACTGTTTTTT
NA,NA,TRBJ2-5,TRBV6-6,CASSDRSQGETQYF,TGTGCCAGCAGTGACAGATCTCAAGGGGAGACCCAGTACTTC
NA,TRBD1,TRBJ1-5,TRBV4-1,CASSRDTGGNQPQHF,TGCGCCAGCAGCCGGGATACAGGGGGCAATCAGCCCCAGCATTTT
NA,NA,TRBJ1-4,TRBV5-4,CASSFFAGVWGEKLFF,TGTGCCAGCAGCTTCTTCGCCGGGGTGTGGGGCGAAAAACTGTTTTTT
few,NA,TRBJ2-1,TRBV13,CASSLQVESADNEQFF,TGTGCCAGCAGCTTACAAGTAGAGTCAGCGGACAATGAGCAGTTCTTC
few,TRBD1,TRBJ1-2,TRBV6-5,CASSYSVTGVYGYTF,TGTGCCAGCAGTTACTCGGTGACAGGGGTTTATGGCTACACCTTC
once,NA,TRBJ1-1,TRBV19,CASSLRSQVNTEAFF,TGTGCCAGTAGTCTTCGCTCACAGGTGAACACTGAAGCTTTCTTT
NA,NA,TRBJ2-7,TRBV4-1,CASSHPPRDGNYEQYF,TGCGCCAGCAGCCACCCCCCCCGGGACGGTAACTACGAGCAGTACTTC
NA,NA,TRBJ2-7,TRBV5-6,CASSLARLASTNYEQYF,TGTGCCAGCAGCTTAGCGCGGCTAGCTTCCACGAACTACGAGCAGTACTTC
NA,TRBD1,TRBJ2-2,TRBV27,CASSLSTTGADGELFF,TGTGCCAGCAGTTTAAGCACGACAGGGGCGGACGGGGAGCTGTTTTTT
few,NA,TRBJ2-3,TRBV19,CASSIGTETDTQYF,TGTGCCAGTAGTATAGGGACAGAGACAGATACGCAGTATTTT
NA,NA,TRBJ1-6,TRBV6-1,CASTGWDWTLHF,TGTGCCAGCACAGGGTGGGACTGGACCCTCCACTTT
NA,TRBD1,TRBJ2-7,TRBV5-1,CASSLVPGQGREQYF,TGCGCCAGCAGCCTAGTCCCGGGACAGGGACGGGAGCAGTACTTC
NA,NA,TRBJ2-5,TRBV7-6,CASSAEQAGWETQYF,TGTGCCAGCAGCGCCGAACAGGCCGGCTGGGAGACCCAGTACTTC
few,NA,TRBJ2-7,TRBV28,CASSSPLSYEQYF,TGTGCCAGCAGTTCACCCCTCTCCTACGAGCAGTACTTC
NA,NA,TRBJ2-7,TRBV20-1,CSAWFYEQYF,TGCAGTGCTTGGTTCTACGAGCAGTACTTC
few,TRBD2,TRBJ2-1,TRBV28,CASSLRPSGNEQFF,TGTGCCAGCAGTTTAAGGCCTAGCGGCAATGAGCAGTTCTTC
NA,NA,TRBJ1-1,TRBV7-2,CASSSDRLRAFF,TGTGCCAGCAGCTCAGACAGGTTGAGAGCTTTCTTT
NA,NA,TRBJ1-2,TRBV2,CASSQNWGRGGYTF,TGTGCCAGCAGCCAAAATTGGGGGAGGGGTGGCTACACCTTC
NA,NA,TRBJ2-7,TRBV2,CASSDSYEQYF,TGTGCCAGCAGTGACTCCTACGAGCAGTACTTC
few,NA,TRBJ2-1,TRBV5-8,CASSLGTGSYNEQFF,TGTGCCAGCAGCTTGGGCACTGGTTCCTACAATGAGCAGTTCTTC
once,TRBD2,TRBJ2-1,TRBV6-5,CASSPNGRAGDEQFF,TGTGCCAGCAGTCCTAACGGGAGGGCCGGGGATGAGCAGTTCTTC
NA,TRBD2,TRBJ2-7,TRBV9,CASSVTGGPGEQYF,TGTGCCAGCAGCGTAACGGGAGGGCCGGGCGAGCAGTACTTC
NA,TRBD1,TRBJ2-5,TRBV5-1,CASSLNRGSEAEETQYF,TGCGCCAGCAGCTTGAACAGGGGATCTGAAGCCGAAGAGACCCAGTACTTC
few,NA,TRBJ1-5,TRBV9,CASSLGSNNQPQHF,TGTGCCAGCAGCCTAGGGTCCAACAATCAGCCCCAGCATTTT
NA,TRBD1,TRBJ2-7,TRBV18,CASSPGTGNYEQYF,TGTGCCAGCTCACCCGGGACAGGGAACTACGAGCAGTACTTC
NA,NA,TRBJ1-5,TRBV6-5,CASSSTAGDQPQHF,TGTGCCAGCAGTTCCACCGCAGGGGATCAGCCCCAGCATTTT
NA,NA,TRBJ1-1,TRBV7-2,CASSLAHGNTEAFF,TGTGCCAGCAGCCTAGCTCATGGGAACACTGAAGCTTTCTTT
NA,NA,TRBJ2-7,TRBV19,CASSIGSGTYEQYF,TGTGCCAGTAGTATCGGGTCTGGGACCTACGAGCAGTACTTC
NA,NA,TRBJ2-7,TRBV2,CANWVGGASEQYF,TGTGCCAACTGGGTAGGCGGGGCTTCCGAGCAGTACTTC
NA,NA,TRBJ1-2,TRBV2,CASTAQSEFGYTF,TGTGCCAGCACCGCCCAATCCGAGTTTGGCTACACCTTC
NA,NA,TRBJ2-7,TRBV6-1,CASSVTSSYEQYF,TGTGCCAGCAGCGTTACTAGCTCCTACGAGCAGTACTTC
NA,TRBD1,TRBJ1-2,TRBV19,CASSIDPKGTGDGYTF,TGTGCCAGTAGTATAGATCCGAAAGGGACAGGGGATGGCTACACCTTC
NA,TRBD2,TRBJ2-3,TRBV9,CASSVGLAGSDTQYF,TGTGCCAGCAGCGTAGGACTAGCGGGATCAGATACGCAGTATTTT
NA,TRBD2,TRBJ2-7,TRBV6-5,CASSFSGRLKGGEQYF,TGTGCCAGCAGTTTTAGCGGGAGACTTAAAGGGGGCGAGCAGTACTTC
NA,NA,TRBJ2-3,TRBV6-5,CASIRGYTQYF,TGTGCCAGCATAAGAGGGTATACGCAGTATTTT
NA,NA,TRBJ1-2,TRBV5-1,CASGDSDAAPTYGYTF,TGCGCCAGCGGTGATTCTGACGCCGCTCCTACCTATGGCTACACCTTC
NA,TRBD1,TRBJ2-5,TRBV28,CASSGQQGFQETQYF,TGTGCCAGCAGTGGCCAACAGGGGTTTCAGGAGACCCAGTACTTC
NA,NA,TRBJ2-1,TRBV19,CASSIDLFSYNEQFF,TGTGCCAGTAGTATAGATCTTTTCTCCTACAATGAGCAGTTCTTC
NA,NA,TRBJ2-5,TRBV27,CASSPRRAYGETQYF,TGTGCCAGCAGTCCCCGTCGGGCTTATGGGGAGACCCAGTACTTC
NA,NA,TRBJ1-6,TRBV5-6,CASELTGSVYSPLHF,TGTGCCAGCGAACTAACAGGGAGTGTTTATTCACCCCTCCACTTT
NA,NA,TRBJ1-2,TRBV5-6,CASSLSQGSVYGYTF,TGTGCCAGCAGCTTGAGTCAGGGCTCAGTCTATGGCTACACCTTC
NA,NA,TRBJ1-2,TRBV5-4,CASSLVGRDGYTF,TGTGCCAGCAGCTTGGTAGGTCGGGATGGCTACACCTTC
NA,TRBD1,TRBJ2-7,TRBV7-9,CASSMTGLPYEQYF,TGTGCCAGCAGCATGACAGGGCTCCCCTACGAGCAGTACTTC
few,NA,TRBJ1-5,TRBV19,CASSIGTASNQPQHF,TGTGCCAGTAGTATAGGGACAGCTAGCAATCAGCCCCAGCATTTT